The 5 T cell receptor beta chains in this list originate from one sample, sequenced in a study of radiation and T cells in renal cell carcinoma. Repertoires were generated with immunoSEQ multiplex PCR, while TCRdb's copy carries only in-frame clones and drops some. The data show around 130,000 clones, with roughly 91% seen just once and 5.8% held by the top ten. The time point here: blood 2 weeks post-SBRT. Treatment here: 15 Gy SBRT to primary tumor, nephrectomy 4 weeks later. The sample in question was blood, obtained from a patient whose treatment included radiotherapy and nephrectomy. The receptors derive from a woman between 65 and 79 years old with renal cell carcinoma.

V and J are TRBV30 and TRBJ2-4, with TRBD1 identical over 8 bases. V lost 2 bases, J lost 3 bases, and 6 bases stayed unmatched. CDR1 is GTSNPN, CDR2 SVGIG, per germline (reference sequence). The CDR3 runs 15 residues. CDR3 region: CAWSTGGWGKNIQYF. The CDR3 nucleotides read TGTGCCTGGAGTACAGGGGGTTGGGGCAAAAACATTCAGTACTTC.

The rearrangement joins TRBV10-3 to TRBJ2-7, with 9 nucleotides matching TRBD1. Germline V CDR1 and CDR2: ENHRY, SYGVKD. The V gene end was trimmed by 10 bases and the J gene end by 5 bases; junction bases not matched to a gene: 6. This CDR3 spans 12 amino acids. Written as DNA, the CDR3 is TGTGCCACCTTGGGACAGGGCAACGAGCAGTACTTC. This encodes CATLGQGNEQYF.

This chain joins TRBV4-3 and TRBJ1-2, with a possible D match to TRBD1 (5 bases). Germline-derived CDR1 and CDR2 are LGHNA and YSLEER. Trimming removed 0 bases at V and 3 bases at J, with 14 bases between. This CDR3 has 16 amino acids. In DNA form, the CDR3 reads TGCGCCAGCAGCCAAGAGGCGAGGGGCATGTACTATGGCTACACCTTC. This encodes CASSQEARGMYYGYTF.

For the CDR3, the DNA is TGTGCCTGGAGACCCCCGGGACAGGGTCCCCACGAGCAGTACTTC. This translates into CAWRPPGQGPHEQYF. The chain links TRBV30 to TRBJ2-7; TRBD1 agrees at 9 bases. The CDR3 has 15 residues. The germline V gene has CDR1 GTSNPN and CDR2 SVGIG (reference sequence). J lost 5 bases, V lost 3 bases, and 11 bases had no gene match.

This chain uses TRBV6-6 with TRBJ2-5; D is possibly TRBD2 (6 bases). Germline CDR1 MNHNY, CDR2 SVGAGI (reference sequence). The length of the CDR3 is 14 residues. V shed 6 bases and J shed 2 bases, with 13 bases lying between them. CDR3 sequence (DNA): TGTGCCAGCAGGCGGGACGTCACTCAAGAGACCCAGTACTTC. Translated: CASRRDVTQETQYF.